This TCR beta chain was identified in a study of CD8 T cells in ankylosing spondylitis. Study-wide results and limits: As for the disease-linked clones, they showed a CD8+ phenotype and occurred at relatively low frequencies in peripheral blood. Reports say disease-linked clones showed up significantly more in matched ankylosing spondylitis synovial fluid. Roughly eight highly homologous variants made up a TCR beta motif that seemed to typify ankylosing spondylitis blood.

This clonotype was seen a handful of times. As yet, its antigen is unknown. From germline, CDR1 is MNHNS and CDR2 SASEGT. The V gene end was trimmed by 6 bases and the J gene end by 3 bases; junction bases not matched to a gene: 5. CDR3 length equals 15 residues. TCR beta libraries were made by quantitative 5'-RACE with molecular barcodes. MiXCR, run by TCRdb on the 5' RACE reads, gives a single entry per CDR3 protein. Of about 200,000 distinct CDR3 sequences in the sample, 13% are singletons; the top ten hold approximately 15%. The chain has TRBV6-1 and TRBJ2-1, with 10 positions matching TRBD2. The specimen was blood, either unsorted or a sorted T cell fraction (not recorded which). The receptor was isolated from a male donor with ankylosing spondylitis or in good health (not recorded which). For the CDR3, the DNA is TGTGCCAGCAGAGCCGGGACTAGCGACTACAATGAGCAGTTCTTC. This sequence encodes CASRAGTSDYNEQFF.